Listed below are T cell receptor beta chains from one sample, sequenced in a study of blood T cells in healthy people across ages. TCRdb re-called the 5' RACE reads with MiXCR, one entry per CDR3 protein. This sample has 2 million or so distinct CDR3 sequences, with about 50% found just once. Input material: blood. The receptors here all came from a middle-aged woman in good health. The CDR3 runs from the conserved cysteine through the conserved F or W. D genes are given only for firm matches. Where a row states a size, it is once, few, many or the class of an expanded clone; other rows omit it.

length,D,J,V,size,DNA,CDR3
16,TRBD2,TRBJ2-7,TRBV7-2,few,TGTGCCAGCAAGCGACAGATCAGCGGGGGGGGATACGAGCAGTACTTC,CASKRQISGGGYEQYF
15,-,TRBJ2-3,TRBV5-1,-,TGCGCCAGCAGCACCCACGGACCTACCGCTGAAACGCAGTATTTT,CASSTHGPTAETQYF
15,-,TRBJ1-2,TRBV7-2,few,TGTGCCAGCAGCTTCTTCCCTCGGACAGACTATGGCTACACCTTC,CASSFFPRTDYGYTF
15,-,TRBJ1-2,TRBV6-2/TRBV6-3,-,TGTGCCAGCAGTTACTTCCCCCAGGCGCCGGGAGGCTACACCTTC,CASSYFPQAPGGYTF
13,-,TRBJ1-5,TRBV12-3/TRBV12-4,-,TGTGCCAGCAGTTTTAGGGCGGGGCAGCCCCAGCATTTT,CASSFRAGQPQHF
14,TRBD1,TRBJ2-7,TRBV20-1,-,TGCAGTGCGAGGGACAGCTCCTTGCCGGACGAGCAGTACTTC,CSARDSSLPDEQYF
12,-,TRBJ1-1,TRBV2,once,TGTGCCAGCAGATGGTCGAACACTGAAGCTTTCTTT,CASRWSNTEAFF
16,-,TRBJ2-7,TRBV7-2,once,TGTGCCAGCAGCTTAGTTTCGGGTCCCAGAGAGTACGAGCAGTACTTC,CASSLVSGPREYEQYF
16,-,TRBJ2-4,TRBV7-2,-,TGTGCCAGCAGCCTAGGACAGCTGTTGTCCAAAAACATTCAGTACTTC,CASSLGQLLSKNIQYF
18,TRBD2,TRBJ2-5,TRBV7-8,-,TGTGCCAGCAGCTTTGGGGGGACTAGCGGGGGGACGCAAGAGACCCAGTACTTC,CASSFGGTSGGTQETQYF
15,TRBD1,TRBJ1-4,TRBV9,-,TGTGCCAGCAGCGTAGGCCACAGGGGGGGAGAAAAACTGTTTTTT,CASSVGHRGGEKLFF
13,TRBD1,TRBJ1-5,TRBV20-1,-,TGCAGTGCTATGGGACAGCTTAATCAGCCCCAGCATTTT,CSAMGQLNQPQHF
15,TRBD1,TRBJ2-7,TRBV5-6,-,TGTGCCAGCAGCTTAGAACAGGGGGTCCCCTACGAGCAGTACTTC,CASSLEQGVPYEQYF
16,-,TRBJ2-3,TRBV4-3,-,TGCGCCAGCAGCCTCGACTACAGGGCAATAACGGATACGCAGTATTTT,CASSLDYRAITDTQYF
15,TRBD1,TRBJ2-1,TRBV7-2,-,TGTGCCAGCAGCTTAGGGACAGGGAATCACAATGAGCAGTTCTTC,CASSLGTGNHNEQFF
12,-,TRBJ1-1,TRBV6-5,-,TGTGCCATCGACCTGGACGTCCGCGAAGCTTTCTTT,CAIDLDVREAFF
15,TRBD1,TRBJ1-2,TRBV7-2,few,TGTGCCAGCAGCTTAGCTCCAGGGGGCGGCTATGGCTACACCTTC,CASSLAPGGGYGYTF
13,-,TRBJ2-2,TRBV12-3/TRBV12-4,-,TGTGCCAGCAAGGGCAGCCACACCGGGGAGCTGTTTTTT,CASKGSHTGELFF
14,-,TRBJ2-1,TRBV7-2,many,TGTGCCAGCAGCCCCCTCAGGGGGGGCAATGAGCAGTTCTTC,CASSPLRGGNEQFF